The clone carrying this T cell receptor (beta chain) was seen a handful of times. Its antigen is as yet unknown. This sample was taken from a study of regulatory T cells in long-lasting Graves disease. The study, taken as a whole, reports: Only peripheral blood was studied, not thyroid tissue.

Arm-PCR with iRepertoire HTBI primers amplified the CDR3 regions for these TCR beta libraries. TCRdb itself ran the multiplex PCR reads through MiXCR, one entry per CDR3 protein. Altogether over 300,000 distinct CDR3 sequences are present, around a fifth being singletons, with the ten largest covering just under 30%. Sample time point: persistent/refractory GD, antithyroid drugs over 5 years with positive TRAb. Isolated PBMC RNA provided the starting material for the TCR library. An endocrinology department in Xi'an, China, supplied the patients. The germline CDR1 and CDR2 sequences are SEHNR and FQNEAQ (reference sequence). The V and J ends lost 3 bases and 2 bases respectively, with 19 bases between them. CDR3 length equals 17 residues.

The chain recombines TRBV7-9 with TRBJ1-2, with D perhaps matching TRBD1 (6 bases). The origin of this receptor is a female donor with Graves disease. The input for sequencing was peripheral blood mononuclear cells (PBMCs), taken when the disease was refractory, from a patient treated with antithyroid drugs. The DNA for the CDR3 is TGTGCCAGCAGCTTCGTCATTACGGAGGGGGAAAACTATGGCTACACCTTC. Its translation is CASSFVITEGENYGYTF.